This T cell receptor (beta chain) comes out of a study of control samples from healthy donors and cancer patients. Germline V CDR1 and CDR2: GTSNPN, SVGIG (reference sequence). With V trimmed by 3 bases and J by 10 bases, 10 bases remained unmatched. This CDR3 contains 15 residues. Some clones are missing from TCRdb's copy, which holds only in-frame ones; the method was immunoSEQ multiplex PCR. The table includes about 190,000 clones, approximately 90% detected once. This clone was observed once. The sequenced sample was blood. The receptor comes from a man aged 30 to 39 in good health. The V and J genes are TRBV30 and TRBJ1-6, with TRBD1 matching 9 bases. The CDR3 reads CAWSVAGTGRSPLHF. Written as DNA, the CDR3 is TGTGCCTGGAGCGTCGCCGGGACAGGGAGGTCACCCCTCCACTTT.